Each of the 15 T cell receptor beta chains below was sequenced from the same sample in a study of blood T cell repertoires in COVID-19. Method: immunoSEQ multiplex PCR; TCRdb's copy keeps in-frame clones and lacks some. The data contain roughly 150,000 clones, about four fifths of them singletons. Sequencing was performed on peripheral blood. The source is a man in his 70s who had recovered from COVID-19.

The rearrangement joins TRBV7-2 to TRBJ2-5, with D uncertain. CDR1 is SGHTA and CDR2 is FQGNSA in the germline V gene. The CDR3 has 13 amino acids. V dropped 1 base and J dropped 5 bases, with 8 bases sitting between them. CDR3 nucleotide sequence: TGTGCCAGCAGCTTAGTGAGGCTGGAGACCCAGTACTTC. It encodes CASSLVRLETQYF.

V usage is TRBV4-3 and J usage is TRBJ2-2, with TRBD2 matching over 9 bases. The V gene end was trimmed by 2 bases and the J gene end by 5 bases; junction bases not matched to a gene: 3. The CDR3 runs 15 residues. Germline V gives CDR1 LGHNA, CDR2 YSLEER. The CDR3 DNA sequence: TGCGCCAGCAGCCAAATAGCGGGAGAAACCGGGGAGCTGTTTTTT. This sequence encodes CASSQIAGETGELFF.

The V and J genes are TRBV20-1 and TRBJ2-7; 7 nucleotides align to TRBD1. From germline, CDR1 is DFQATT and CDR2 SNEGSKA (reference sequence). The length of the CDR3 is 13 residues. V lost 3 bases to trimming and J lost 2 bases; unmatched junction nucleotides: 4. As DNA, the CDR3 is TGCAGTGCTAGTACAGGGGCCCCCTACGAGCAGTACTTC. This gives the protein CSASTGAPYEQYF.

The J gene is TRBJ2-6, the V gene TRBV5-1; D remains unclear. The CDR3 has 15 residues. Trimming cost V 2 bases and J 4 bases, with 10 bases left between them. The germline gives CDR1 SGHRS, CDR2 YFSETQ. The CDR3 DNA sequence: TGCGCCAGCAGCTTACCCCTCGGGGGGGCCAACGTCCTGACTTTC. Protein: CASSLPLGGANVLTF.

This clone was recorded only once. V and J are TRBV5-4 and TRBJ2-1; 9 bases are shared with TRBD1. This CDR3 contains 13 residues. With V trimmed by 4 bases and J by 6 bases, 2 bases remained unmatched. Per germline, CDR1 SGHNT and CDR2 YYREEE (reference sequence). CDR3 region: CASSLQGANEQFF. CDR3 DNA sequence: TGTGCCAGCAGCCTACAGGGGGCCAATGAGCAGTTCTTC.

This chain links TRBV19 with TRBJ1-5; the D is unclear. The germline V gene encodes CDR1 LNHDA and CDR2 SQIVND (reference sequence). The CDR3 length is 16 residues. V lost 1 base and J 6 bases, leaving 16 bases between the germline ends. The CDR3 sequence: CASSIVVGEAGQPQHF. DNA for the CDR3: TGTGCCAGTAGTATAGTCGTCGGGGAAGCAGGTCAGCCCCAGCATTTT.

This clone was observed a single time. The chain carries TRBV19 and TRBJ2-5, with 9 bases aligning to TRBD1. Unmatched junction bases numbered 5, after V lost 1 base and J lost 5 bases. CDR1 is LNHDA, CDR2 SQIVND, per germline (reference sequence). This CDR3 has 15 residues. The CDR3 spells CASSIGDREGETQYF. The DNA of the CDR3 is TGTGCCAGTAGTATAGGGGACAGGGAGGGGGAGACCCAGTACTTC. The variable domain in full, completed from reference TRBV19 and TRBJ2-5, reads DGGITQSPKYLFRKEGQNVTLSCEQNLNHDAMYWYRQDPGQGLRLIYYSQIVNDFQKGDIAEGYSVSREKKESFPLTVTSAQKNPTAFYLCASSIGDREGETQYFGPGTRLLVL.

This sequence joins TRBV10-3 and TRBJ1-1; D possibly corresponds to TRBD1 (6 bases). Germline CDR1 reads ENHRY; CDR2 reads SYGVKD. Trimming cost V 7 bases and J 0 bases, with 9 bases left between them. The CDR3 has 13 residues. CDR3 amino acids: CAINDRMNTEAFF. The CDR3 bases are TGTGCCATCAACGACAGGATGAACACTGAAGCTTTCTTT.

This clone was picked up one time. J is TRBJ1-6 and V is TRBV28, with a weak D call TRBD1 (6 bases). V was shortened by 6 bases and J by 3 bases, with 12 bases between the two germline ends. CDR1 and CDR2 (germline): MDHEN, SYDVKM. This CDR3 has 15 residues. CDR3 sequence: CASSPGALYNSPLHF. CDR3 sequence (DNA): TGTGCCAGCAGCCCAGGGGCCCTCTATAATTCACCCCTCCACTTT.

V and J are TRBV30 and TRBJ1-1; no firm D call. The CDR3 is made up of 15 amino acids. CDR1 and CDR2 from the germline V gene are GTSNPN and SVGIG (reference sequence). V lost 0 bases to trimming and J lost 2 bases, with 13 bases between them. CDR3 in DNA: TGTGCCTGGAGTGTAGCCCCGGGAAGTAACACTGAAGCTTTCTTT. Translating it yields CAWSVAPGSNTEAFF.

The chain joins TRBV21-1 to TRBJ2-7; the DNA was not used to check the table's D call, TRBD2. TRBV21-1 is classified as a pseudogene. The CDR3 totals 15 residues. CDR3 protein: CASNVGTSRPYEQYF. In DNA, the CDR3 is TGTGCCAGCAACGTCGGGACTAGCAGACCCTACGAGCAGTACTTC.

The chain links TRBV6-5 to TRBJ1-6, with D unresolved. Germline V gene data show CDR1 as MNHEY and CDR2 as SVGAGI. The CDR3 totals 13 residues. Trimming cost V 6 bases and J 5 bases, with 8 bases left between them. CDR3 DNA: TGTGCCAGCAGCGTGGTAGATAATTCACCCCTCCACTTT. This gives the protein CASSVVDNSPLHF.

Written as DNA, the CDR3 is TGTGCCAGCAGTTCAGGGGTTTCACCCCTCCACTTT. Amino acid sequence: CASSSGVSPLHF. V gene TRBV12-3 or TRBV12-4 combines with J gene TRBJ1-6; D perhaps matches TRBD1 (6 bases). This CDR3 spans 12 amino acids. V gave up 4 bases and J gave up 9 bases, with 7 bases separating them.

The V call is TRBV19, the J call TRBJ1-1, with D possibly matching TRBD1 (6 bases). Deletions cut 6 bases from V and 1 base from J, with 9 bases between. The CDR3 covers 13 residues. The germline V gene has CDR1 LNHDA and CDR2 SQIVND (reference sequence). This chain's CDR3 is CASSRQENTEAFF. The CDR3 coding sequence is TGTGCCAGTAGCCGACAGGAGAACACTGAAGCTTTCTTT.

CDR3 nucleotides: TGTGCCAGCAGCACAAAAACAGGGTATACTGAAGCTTTCTTT. Translated: CASSTKTGYTEAFF. The V gene is TRBV7-9, the J gene TRBJ1-1; the D gene is possibly TRBD1 (6 bases). V dropped 5 bases and J dropped 5 bases, with 15 bases sitting between them. Germline assignment: CDR1 SEHNR and CDR2 FQNEAQ (reference sequence). The CDR3 has 14 amino acids.